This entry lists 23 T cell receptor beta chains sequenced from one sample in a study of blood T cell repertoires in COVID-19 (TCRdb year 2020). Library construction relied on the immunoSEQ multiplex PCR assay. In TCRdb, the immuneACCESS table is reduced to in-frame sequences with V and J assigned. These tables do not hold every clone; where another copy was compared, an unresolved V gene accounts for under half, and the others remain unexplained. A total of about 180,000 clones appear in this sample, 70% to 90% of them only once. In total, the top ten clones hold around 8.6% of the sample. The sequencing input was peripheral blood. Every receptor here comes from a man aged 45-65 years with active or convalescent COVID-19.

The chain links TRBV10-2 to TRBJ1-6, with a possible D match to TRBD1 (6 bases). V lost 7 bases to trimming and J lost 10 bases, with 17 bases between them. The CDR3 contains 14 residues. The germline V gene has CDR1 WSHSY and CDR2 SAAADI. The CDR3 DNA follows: TGCGCCAGCACCCAGGACAGTTCCGTGTCACCCCTCCACTTT. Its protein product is CASTQDSSVSPLHF.

CDR3 sequence reads: CASSFSGGGSETQYF. For the CDR3, the DNA is TGTGCCAGCAGCTTTAGCGGGGGGGGCTCGGAGACCCAGTACTTC. The chain links TRBV7-3 to TRBJ2-5; 11 bases are a match to TRBD2. J gave up 5 bases and V 3 bases, and 5 bases lay outside the gene matches. CDR1 is SGHTA, CDR2 FQGTGA, per germline. CDR3 length: 15 amino acids.

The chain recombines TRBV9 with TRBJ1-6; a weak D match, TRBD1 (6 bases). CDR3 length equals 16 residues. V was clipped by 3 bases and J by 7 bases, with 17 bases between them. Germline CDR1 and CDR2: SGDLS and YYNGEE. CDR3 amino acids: CASSASQGPGNSPLHF. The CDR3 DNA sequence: TGTGCCAGCAGCGCATCACAGGGACCGGGGAATTCACCCCTCCACTTT.

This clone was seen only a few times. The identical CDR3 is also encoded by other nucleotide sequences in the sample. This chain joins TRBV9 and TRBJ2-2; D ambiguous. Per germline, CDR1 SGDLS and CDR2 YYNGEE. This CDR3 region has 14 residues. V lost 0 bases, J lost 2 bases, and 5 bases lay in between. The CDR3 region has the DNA TGTGCCAGCAGCGTAGTCCAAAACACCGGGGAGCTGTTTTTT. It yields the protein CASSVVQNTGELFF.

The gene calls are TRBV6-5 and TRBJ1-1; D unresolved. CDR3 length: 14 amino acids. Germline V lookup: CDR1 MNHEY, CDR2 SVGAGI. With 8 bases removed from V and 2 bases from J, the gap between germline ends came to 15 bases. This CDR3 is CASVYVGGNTEAFF. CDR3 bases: TGTGCCAGCGTCTACGTGGGAGGAAACACTGAAGCTTTCTTT.

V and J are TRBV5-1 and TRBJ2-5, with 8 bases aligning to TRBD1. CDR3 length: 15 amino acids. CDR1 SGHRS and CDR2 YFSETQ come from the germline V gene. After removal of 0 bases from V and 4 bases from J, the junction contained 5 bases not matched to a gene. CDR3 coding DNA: TGCGCCAGCAGCTTGGGTGACAGGGGTCGAGAGACCCAGTACTTC. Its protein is CASSLGDRGRETQYF.

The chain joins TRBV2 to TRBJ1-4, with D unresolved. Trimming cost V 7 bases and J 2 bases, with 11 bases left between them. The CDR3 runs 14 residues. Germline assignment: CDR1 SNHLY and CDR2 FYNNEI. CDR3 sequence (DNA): TGTGCCAGCACCTCACGGTCGACTAATGAAAAACTGTTTTTT. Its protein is CASTSRSTNEKLFF.

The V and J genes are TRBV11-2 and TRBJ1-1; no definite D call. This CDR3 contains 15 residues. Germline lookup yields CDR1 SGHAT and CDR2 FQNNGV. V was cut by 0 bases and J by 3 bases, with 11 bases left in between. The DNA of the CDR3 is TGTGCCAGCAGCTTAGACACGGGTTGGGACACTGAAGCTTTCTTT. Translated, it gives CASSLDTGWDTEAFF.

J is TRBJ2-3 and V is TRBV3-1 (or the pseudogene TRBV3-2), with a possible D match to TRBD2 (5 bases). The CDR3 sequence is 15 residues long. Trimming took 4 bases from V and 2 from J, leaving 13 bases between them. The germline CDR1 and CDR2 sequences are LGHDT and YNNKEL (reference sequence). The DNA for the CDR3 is TGTGCCAGCAGCCCCACGAGGGCCTCCACAGATACGCAGTATTTT. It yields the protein CASSPTRASTDTQYF.

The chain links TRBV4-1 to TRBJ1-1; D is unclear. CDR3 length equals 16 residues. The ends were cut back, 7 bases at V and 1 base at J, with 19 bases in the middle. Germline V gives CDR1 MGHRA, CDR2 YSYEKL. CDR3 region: CASTTPIGETNTEAFF. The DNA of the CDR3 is TGCGCCAGCACCACGCCGATCGGGGAAACGAACACTGAAGCTTTCTTT.

CDR3 nucleotide sequence: TGTGCCTGGAGTGTAAACTCAAGGAGGAAGTATTTT. Translation gives CAWSVNSRRKYF. This sequence joins TRBV30 and TRBJ2-3, with a weak D call TRBD2 (5 bases). This CDR3 contains 12 residues. Germline CDR1 reads GTSNPN; CDR2 reads SVGIG (reference sequence). Between the trimmed V and J ends, which lost 0 bases and 13 bases, there was a span of 14 bases.

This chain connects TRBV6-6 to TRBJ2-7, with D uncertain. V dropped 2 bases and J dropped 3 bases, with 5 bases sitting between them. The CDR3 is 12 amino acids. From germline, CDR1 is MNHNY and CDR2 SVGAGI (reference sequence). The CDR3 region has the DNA TGTGCCAGCAGTTACGGCTTCTACGAGCAGTACTTC. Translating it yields CASSYGFYEQYF.

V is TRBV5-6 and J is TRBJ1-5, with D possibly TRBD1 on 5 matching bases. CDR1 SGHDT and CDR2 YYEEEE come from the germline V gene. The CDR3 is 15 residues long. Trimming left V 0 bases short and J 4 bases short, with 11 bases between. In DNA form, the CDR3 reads TGTGCCAGCAGCTTGGCAGGGAACATAAATCAGCCCCAGCATTTT. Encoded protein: CASSLAGNINQPQHF.

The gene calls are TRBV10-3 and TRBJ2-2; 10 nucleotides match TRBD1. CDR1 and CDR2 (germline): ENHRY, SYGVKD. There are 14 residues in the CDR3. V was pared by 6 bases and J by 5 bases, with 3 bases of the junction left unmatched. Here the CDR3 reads CAIRGQGETGELFF. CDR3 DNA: TGTGCCATCAGAGGACAGGGGGAGACCGGGGAGCTGTTTTTT.

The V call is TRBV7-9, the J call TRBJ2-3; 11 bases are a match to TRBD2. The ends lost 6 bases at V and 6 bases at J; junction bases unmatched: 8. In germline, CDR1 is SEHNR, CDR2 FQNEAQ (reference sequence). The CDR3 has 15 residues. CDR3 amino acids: CASRARTSGSDTQYF. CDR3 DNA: TGTGCCAGCAGGGCCCGAACTAGCGGGAGTGATACGCAGTATTTT.

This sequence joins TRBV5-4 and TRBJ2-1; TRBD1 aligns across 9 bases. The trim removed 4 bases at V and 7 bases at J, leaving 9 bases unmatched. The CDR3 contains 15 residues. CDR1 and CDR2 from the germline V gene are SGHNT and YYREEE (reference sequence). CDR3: CASSAAWDRDNEQFF. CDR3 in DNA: TGTGCCAGCAGCGCCGCATGGGACAGGGATAATGAGCAGTTCTTC.

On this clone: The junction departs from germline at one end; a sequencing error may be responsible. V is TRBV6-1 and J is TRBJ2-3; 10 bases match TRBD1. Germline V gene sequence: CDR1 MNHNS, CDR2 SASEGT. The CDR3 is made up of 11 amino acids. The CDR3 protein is CASSEGQGWRF. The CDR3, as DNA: TGTGCCAGCAGTGAGGGACAGGGGTGGCGCTTT.

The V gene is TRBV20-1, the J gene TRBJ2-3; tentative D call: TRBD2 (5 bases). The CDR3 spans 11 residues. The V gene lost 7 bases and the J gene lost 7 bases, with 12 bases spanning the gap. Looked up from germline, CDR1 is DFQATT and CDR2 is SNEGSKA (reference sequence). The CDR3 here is CSVGLKYTQYF. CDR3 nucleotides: TGCAGTGTTGGACTTAAATATACGCAGTATTTT.

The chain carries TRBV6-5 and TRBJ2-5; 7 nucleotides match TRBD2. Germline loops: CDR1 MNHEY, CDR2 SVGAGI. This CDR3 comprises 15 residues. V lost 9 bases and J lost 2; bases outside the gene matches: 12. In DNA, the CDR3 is TGTGCCAGGAAAACCCGGGACTACCGTCAAGAGACCCAGTACTTC. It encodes CARKTRDYRQETQYF.

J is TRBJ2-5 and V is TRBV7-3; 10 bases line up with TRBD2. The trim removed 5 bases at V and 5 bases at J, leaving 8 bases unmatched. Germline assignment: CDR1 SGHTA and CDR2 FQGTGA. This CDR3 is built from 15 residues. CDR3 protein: CASSPRTSGMETQYF. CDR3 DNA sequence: TGTGCCAGCAGCCCTAGGACTAGCGGAATGGAGACCCAGTACTTC.

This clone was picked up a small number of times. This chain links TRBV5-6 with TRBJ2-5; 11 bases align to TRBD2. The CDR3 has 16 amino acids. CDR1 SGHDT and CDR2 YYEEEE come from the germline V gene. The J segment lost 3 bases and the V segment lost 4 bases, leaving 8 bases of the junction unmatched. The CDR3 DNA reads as TGTGCCAGCAGCCTGGGACTAGCGGAGGGGGAAGAGACCCAGTACTTC. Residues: CASSLGLAEGEETQYF.

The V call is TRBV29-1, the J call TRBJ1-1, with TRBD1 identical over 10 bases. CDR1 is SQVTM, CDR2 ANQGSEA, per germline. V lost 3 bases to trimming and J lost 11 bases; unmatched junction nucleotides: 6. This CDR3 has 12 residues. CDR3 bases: TGCAGCGTTGACCGACAGGGGGCAAGGGCTTTCTTT. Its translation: CSVDRQGARAFF.

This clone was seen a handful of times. CDR3 loop: CATSDALTGDSNQPQHF. In DNA, the CDR3 is TGTGCCACCAGTGATGCCCTGACAGGGGATAGCAATCAGCCCCAGCATTTT. The chain has TRBV24-1 and TRBJ1-5; 8 bases agree with TRBD1. Germline CDR1 and CDR2: KGHDR and SFDVKD. Germline trimming cut 3 bases from V and 0 bases from J; bases unmatched to any gene: 6. This CDR3 region has 17 residues.